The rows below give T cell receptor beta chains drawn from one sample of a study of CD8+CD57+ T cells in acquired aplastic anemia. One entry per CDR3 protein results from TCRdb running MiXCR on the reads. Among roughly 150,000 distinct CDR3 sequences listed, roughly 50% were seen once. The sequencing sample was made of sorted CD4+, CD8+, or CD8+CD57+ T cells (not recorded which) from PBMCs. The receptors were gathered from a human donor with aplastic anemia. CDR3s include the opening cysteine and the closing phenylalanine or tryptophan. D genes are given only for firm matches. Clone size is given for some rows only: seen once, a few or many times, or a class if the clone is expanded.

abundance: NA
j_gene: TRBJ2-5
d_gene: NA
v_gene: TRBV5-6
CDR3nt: TGTGCCAGCAGCTTGACCGCGGAGACCCAGTACTTC
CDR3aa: CASSLTAETQYF

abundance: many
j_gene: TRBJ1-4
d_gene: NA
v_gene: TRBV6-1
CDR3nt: TGTGCCAGCAGTGAAGTAGGGAAGGAGAAACTGTTTTTT
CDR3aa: CASSEVGKEKLFF

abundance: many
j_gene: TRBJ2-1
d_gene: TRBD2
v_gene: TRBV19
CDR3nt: TGTGCCAGTAGTCCCGTGGGACTAGCGAACAATGAGCAGTTCTTC
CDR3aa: CASSPVGLANNEQFF

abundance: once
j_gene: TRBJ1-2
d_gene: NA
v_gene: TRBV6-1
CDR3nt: TGTGCCAGCAGTGAAACGGACAGCTTAGCTAACTATGGCTACACCTTC
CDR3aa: CASSETDSLANYGYTF

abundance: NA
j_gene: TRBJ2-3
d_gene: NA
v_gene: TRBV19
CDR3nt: TGTGCCAGTACCCATAGCGGACCCTCCACAGATACGCAGTATTTT
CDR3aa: CASTHSGPSTDTQYF

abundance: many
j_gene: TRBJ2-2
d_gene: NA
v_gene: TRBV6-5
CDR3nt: TGTGCCAGCTCACGGGGGAACACCGGGGAGCTGTTTTTT
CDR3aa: CASSRGNTGELFF

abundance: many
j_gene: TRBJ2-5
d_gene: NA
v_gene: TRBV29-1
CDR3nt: TGCAGCGTTGCAGGATACCCCAGCGAGACCCAGTACTTC
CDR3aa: CSVAGYPSETQYF

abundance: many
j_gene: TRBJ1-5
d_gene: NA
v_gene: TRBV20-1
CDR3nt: TGCAGTGCAAAACGCGGGGGGGGTCAGCCCCAGCATTTT
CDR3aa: CSAKRGGGQPQHF

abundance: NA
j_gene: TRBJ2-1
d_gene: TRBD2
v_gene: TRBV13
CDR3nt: TGTGCCAGCAGCACAAATCTAGCGGGGAGCTACAATGAGCAGTTCTTC
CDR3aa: CASSTNLAGSYNEQFF

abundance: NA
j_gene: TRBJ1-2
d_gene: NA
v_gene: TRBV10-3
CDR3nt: TGTGCCAGCAGGTTCACAGGGTATGGCTACACCTTC
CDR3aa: CASRFTGYGYTF

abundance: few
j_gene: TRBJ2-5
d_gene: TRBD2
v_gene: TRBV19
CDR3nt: TGTGCCAGTCGGGGACTAGCGGGGGGGCACGAGACCCAGTACTTC
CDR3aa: CASRGLAGGHETQYF

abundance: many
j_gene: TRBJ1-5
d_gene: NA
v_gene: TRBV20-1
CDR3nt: TGCAGTGCTCGGGGGCGCGGAGACCTTAGCAATCAGCCCCAGCATTTT
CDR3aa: CSARGRGDLSNQPQHF

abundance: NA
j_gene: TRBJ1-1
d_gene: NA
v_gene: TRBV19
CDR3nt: TGTGCCAGTAGTGTTGGACTTGGGGCAGCTTTCTTT
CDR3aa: CASSVGLGAAFF

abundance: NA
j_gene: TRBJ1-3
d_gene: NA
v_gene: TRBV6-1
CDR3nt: TGTGCCAGCAGTGAAGGTTGGGTCGCCTCTGGAAACACCATATATTTT
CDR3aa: CASSEGWVASGNTIYF

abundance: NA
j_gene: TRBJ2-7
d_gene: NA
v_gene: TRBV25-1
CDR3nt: TGTGCCAGCAGTGAATCTCAGGGAACCTCCTACGAGCAGTACTTC
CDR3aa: CASSESQGTSYEQYF

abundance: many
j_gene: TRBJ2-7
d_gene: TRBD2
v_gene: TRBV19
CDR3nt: TGTGCCAGTAGTCGAACCGGGACTAGTGGCTACGAGCAGTACTTC
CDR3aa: CASSRTGTSGYEQYF

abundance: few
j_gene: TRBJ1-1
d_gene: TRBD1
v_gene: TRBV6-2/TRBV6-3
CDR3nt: TGTGCCAGCAAGGGACAGGGGAACACTGAAGCTTTCTTT
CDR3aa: CASKGQGNTEAFF

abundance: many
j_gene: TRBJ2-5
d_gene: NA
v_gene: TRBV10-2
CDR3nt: TGCGCCAGCAGGAGGTCCCAAGAGACCCAGTACTTC
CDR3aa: CASRRSQETQYF

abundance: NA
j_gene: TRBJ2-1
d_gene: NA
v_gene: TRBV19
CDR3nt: TGTGCCAGTAGTCTCAGCGGGCGTAGCTCCTACAATGAGCAGTTCTTC
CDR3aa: CASSLSGRSSYNEQFF

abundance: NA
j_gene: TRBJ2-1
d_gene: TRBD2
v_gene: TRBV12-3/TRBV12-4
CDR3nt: TGTGCCAGCAGTTTACTAGCGGGGGTGCAGTTCTTC
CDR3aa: CASSLLAGVQFF

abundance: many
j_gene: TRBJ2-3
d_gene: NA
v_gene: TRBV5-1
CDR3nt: TGCGCCAGCAGCTTGGCCACTAGCACAGATACGCAGTATTTT
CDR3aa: CASSLATSTDTQYF

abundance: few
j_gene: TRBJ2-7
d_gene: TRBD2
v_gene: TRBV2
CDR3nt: TGTGCCAGCAGTGATCCTAGCGGGGGCTACGAGCAGTACTTC
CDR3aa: CASSDPSGGYEQYF

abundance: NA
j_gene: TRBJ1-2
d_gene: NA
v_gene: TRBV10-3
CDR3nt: TGTGCCATCACAGAAGGAGGGTATGGCTACACCTTC
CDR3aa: CAITEGGYGYTF

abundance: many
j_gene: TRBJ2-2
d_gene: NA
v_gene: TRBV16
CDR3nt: TGTGCCAGCAGCCCTCGGCGGGGCACCGGGGAGCTGTTTTTT
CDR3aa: CASSPRRGTGELFF

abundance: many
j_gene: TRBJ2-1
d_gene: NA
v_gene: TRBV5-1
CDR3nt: TGCGCCAGCAGCACCCGACTAGAGCGCAATGAGCAGTTCTTC
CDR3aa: CASSTRLERNEQFF

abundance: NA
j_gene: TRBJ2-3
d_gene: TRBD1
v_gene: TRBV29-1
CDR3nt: TGCAGCGTTGATTTTGGACAGGGCACAGATACGCAGTATTTT
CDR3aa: CSVDFGQGTDTQYF

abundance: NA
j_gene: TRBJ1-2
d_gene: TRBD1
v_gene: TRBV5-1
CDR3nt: TGCGCCAGCAGCATAGCCGGGACAGGGTCTTACCTCTATGGCTACACCTTC
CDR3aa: CASSIAGTGSYLYGYTF

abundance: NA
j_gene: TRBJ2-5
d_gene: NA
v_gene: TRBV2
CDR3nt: TGTGCCAGCAGTCCATGGGCGGACCAAGAGACCCAGTACTTC
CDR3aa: CASSPWADQETQYF

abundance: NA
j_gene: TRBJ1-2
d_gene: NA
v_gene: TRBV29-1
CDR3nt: TGCAGCGTTGACGGGGGACCTAACTATGGCTACACCTTC
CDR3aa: CSVDGGPNYGYTF

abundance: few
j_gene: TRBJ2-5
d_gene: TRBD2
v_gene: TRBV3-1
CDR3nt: TGTGCCAGCAGCCGCGACCCAGCGGGGGGGCGGGAGACCCAGTACTTC
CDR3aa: CASSRDPAGGRETQYF

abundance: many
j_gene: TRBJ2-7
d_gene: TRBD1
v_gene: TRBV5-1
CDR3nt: TGCGCCAGCAGCTTGGTAGGACAGGGGGAGTCCGAGCAGTACTTC
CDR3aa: CASSLVGQGESEQYF

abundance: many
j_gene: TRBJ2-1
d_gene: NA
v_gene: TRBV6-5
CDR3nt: TGTGCCAGCAGTTACGGACAGTACTCCTACAATGAGCAGTTCTTC
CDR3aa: CASSYGQYSYNEQFF

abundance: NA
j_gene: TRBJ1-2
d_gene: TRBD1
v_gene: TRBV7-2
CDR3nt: TGTGCCAGCAGCTCGGGACAGGGGGACGACTATGGCTACACCTTC
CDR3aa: CASSSGQGDDYGYTF

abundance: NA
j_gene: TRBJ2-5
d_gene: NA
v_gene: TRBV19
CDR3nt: TGTGCCAGTAGTTCCTCTGGCGGGGGCCCTCAAGAGACCCAGTACTTC
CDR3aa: CASSSSGGGPQETQYF

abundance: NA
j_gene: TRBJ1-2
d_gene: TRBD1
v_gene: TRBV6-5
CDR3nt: TGTGCCAGCAGTTACTCGGGAAGACAGGGGCCGTATGGCTACACCTTC
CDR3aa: CASSYSGRQGPYGYTF

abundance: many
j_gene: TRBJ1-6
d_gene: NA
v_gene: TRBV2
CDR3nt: TGTGCCAGCACCAGCCAGGCGGCAGCTAATTCACCCCTCCACTTT
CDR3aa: CASTSQAAANSPLHF

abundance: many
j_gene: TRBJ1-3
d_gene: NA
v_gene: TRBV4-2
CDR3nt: TGTGCCAGCAGCCAAGATTTGCTCTCTGGAAACACCATATATTTT
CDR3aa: CASSQDLLSGNTIYF

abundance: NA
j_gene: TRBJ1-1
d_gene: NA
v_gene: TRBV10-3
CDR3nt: TGTGCCATCAGTGAGGTCGCGGGGAACACTGAAGCTTTCTTT
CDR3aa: CAISEVAGNTEAFF

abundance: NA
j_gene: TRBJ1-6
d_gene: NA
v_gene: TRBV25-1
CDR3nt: TGTGCCAGCAGCTTACCTGCGGATTCACCCCTCCACTTT
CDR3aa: CASSLPADSPLHF

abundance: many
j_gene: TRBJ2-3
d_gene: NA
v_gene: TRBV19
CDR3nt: TGTGCCAGTAGTACAGGGGGGGCTGCCGGAGATACGCAGTATTTT
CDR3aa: CASSTGGAAGDTQYF

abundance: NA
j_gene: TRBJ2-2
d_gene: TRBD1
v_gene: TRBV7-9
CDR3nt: TGTGCCAGCAGGACAGGGAAGGGGAACACCGGGGAGCTGTTTTTT
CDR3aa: CASRTGKGNTGELFF

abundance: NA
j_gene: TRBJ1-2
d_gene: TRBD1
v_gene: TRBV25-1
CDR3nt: TGTGCCAGCAGTGACACTCGGAGGGGGCGCGATGGCTACACCTTC
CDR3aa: CASSDTRRGRDGYTF

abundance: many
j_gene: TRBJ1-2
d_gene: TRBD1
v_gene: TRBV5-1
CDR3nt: TGCGCCAGCAGCCGGGACAGGATTACAAATGGCTACACCTTC
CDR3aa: CASSRDRITNGYTF

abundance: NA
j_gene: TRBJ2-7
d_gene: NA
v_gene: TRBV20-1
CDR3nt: TGCAGTACTACCGACTACAGCTCCTACGAGCAGTACTTC
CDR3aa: CSTTDYSSYEQYF

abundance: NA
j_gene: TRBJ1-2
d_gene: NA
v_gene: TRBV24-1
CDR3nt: TGTGCCAGCAGCGCGGGCCCACTCGACTATGGCTACACCTTC
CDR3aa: CASSAGPLDYGYTF

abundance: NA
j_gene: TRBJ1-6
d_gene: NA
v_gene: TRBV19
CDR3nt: TGTGCCAGTAGTATTCGGTTGGGGTATTCACCCCTCCACTTT
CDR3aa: CASSIRLGYSPLHF

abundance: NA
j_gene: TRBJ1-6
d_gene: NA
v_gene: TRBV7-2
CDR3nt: TGTGCCAGCAGCCCAAGCGGGGACTCACCCCTCCACTTT
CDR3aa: CASSPSGDSPLHF

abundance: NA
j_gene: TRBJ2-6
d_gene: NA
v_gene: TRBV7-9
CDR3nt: TGTGCCAGCAGTTCCCCGGTCCTTCACTCTGGGGCCAACGTCCTGACTTTC
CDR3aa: CASSSPVLHSGANVLTF

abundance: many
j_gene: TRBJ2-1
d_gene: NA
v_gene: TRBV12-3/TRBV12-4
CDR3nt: TGTGCCAGCAGTTATCCGCAGAAAGGCTATGAGCAGTTCTTC
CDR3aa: CASSYPQKGYEQFF

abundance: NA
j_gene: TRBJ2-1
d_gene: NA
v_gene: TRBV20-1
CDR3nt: TGCAGTGCTTCTCCGCTTAGGAGCTCCTACAATGAGCAGTTCTTC
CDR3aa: CSASPLRSSYNEQFF

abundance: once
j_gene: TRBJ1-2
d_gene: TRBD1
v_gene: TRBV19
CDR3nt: TGTGCCATTCGGGACAGATCCAACTATGGCTACACCTTC
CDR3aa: CAIRDRSNYGYTF

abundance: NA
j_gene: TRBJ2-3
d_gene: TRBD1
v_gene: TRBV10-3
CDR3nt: TGTGCCAACGGGGACAGGGATACGCAGTATTTT
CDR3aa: CANGDRDTQYF

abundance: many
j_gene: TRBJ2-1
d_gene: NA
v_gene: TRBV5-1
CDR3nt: TGCGCCAGCAGCTACGACAATGAGCAGTTCTTC
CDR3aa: CASSYDNEQFF